The 31 T cell receptor beta chains below all came from one sample that was sequenced in a study of T-cell reconstitution after alpha-beta-depleted transplantation in children. Library preparation (for TCRbeta) was performed with unique molecular identifiers. TCRdb re-analysed the PCR reads in MiXCR, keeping a single row per CDR3 protein. The profile shows about 610,000 distinct CDR3 sequences, over 9.5% of them singletons. The source was PBMCs from the stem cell graft donor, collected from the stem cell graft. These receptors originate from a human donor who donated a stem cell graft to a child with acute myeloid leukemia.

The chain recombines TRBV20-1 with TRBJ2-1; D call uncertain. V gave up 4 bases and J gave up 0 bases, with 10 bases separating them. In germline, CDR1 is DFQATT, CDR2 SNEGSKA (reference sequence). This CDR3 has 14 amino acids. The CDR3, as DNA: TGCAGTGCTAATACAAGGAGCTCCTACAATGAGCAGTTCTTC. Translation gives CSANTRSSYNEQFF.

This clonotype turned up a few times. The chain uses TRBV12-3 or TRBV12-4 and TRBJ1-5, with 8 nucleotides matching TRBD1. V lost 5 bases, J lost 12 bases, and 12 bases stayed unmatched. The CDR3 is made up of 14 amino acids. The CDR3 protein is CASSLRTGTNGQHF. The CDR3 DNA is TGTGCCAGCAGTCTTCGGACAGGGACTAATGGCCAGCATTTT.

In this sample, this clonotype turned up a few times. The chain uses TRBV29-1 and TRBJ2-1; 10 nucleotides line up with TRBD2. Unmatched junction bases numbered 7, after V lost 6 bases and J lost 5 bases. Germline-derived CDR1 and CDR2 are SQVTM and ANQGSEA. This CDR3 is built from 14 residues. The CDR3 region has the DNA TGCAGCGTAGAGCGGGGGGGAGGTCACAATGAGCAGTTCTTC. This codes for CSVERGGGHNEQFF.

This clonotype was seen at least ten times. The chain carries TRBV9 and TRBJ2-1; 7 bases are shared with TRBD2. This CDR3 has 15 amino acids. Trimming at V came to 3 bases and at J to 8 bases, leaving 11 bases not matched to a gene. Looked up from germline, CDR1 is SGDLS and CDR2 is YYNGEE. The CDR3 DNA reads as TGTGCCAGCAGCGATCGGGTGGGGGGGTCCGATGAGCAGTTCTTC. The encoded protein is CASSDRVGGSDEQFF. Full variable domain (remainder filled in from reference TRBV9 and TRBJ2-1): DSGVTQTPKHLITATGQRVTLRCSPRSGDLSVYWYQQSLDQGLQFLIQYYNGEERAKGNILERFSAQQFPDLHSELNLSSLELGDSALYFCASSDRVGGSDEQFFGPGTRLTVL.

The chain couples TRBV5-1 to TRBJ2-7; D uncertain. The CDR3 runs to 14 residues. Trimming removed 4 bases from V and 6 bases from J, with 17 bases in between. Germline values: CDR1 SGHRS, CDR2 YFSETQ. The CDR3 nucleotides are TGCGCCAGCAGCAGAAGTAGTCTTGAAAGCGAGCAGTACTTC. This gives the protein CASSRSSLESEQYF.

The chain is built from TRBV6-2 or TRBV6-3 and TRBJ2-1, with TRBD2 identical over 10 bases. Trimming removed 6 bases from V and 5 bases from J; junction bases left unmatched: 13. The CDR3 length is 17 residues. Germline V gives CDR1 MNHEY, CDR2 SVGEGT. The CDR3 spells CASSLYMTSGSHNEQFF. The CDR3 nucleotides read TGTGCCAGCAGCCTTTATATGACTAGCGGGTCTCACAATGAGCAGTTCTTC.

This clonotype was observed a few times. The V and J genes are TRBV7-2 and TRBJ1-2; no definite D call. V lost 1 base and J 0 bases, leaving 12 bases between the germline ends. The germline gives CDR1 SGHTA, CDR2 FQGNSA. The CDR3 runs to 16 residues. CDR3 in DNA: TGTGCCAGCAGCTTAGTGGCAGGACGAGCTAACTATGGCTACACCTTC. It is translated as CASSLVAGRANYGYTF.

The chain recombines TRBV14 with TRBJ1-2; D is unclear. V lost 0 bases, J lost 3 bases, and 5 bases lay in between. Germline assignment: CDR1 SGHDN and CDR2 FVKESK. This CDR3 has 13 amino acids. This CDR3 reads CASSQERYYGYTF. The CDR3 DNA sequence: TGTGCCAGCAGCCAAGAACGGTACTATGGCTACACCTTC. Full variable domain (remainder filled in from reference TRBV14 and TRBJ1-2): EAGVTQFPSHSVIEKGQTVTLRCDPISGHDNLYWYRRVMGKEIKFLLHFVKESKQDESGMPNNRFLAERTGGTYSTLKVQPAELEDSGVYFCASSQERYYGYTFGSGTRLTVV.

This clonotype was found many times. The rearrangement uses TRBV6-2 or TRBV6-3 and TRBJ2-7, with TRBD1 as a possible D gene (6 bases). Trimming removed 4 bases from V and 3 bases from J, with 13 bases in between. The length of the CDR3 is 14 residues. CDR1 and CDR2 from the germline V gene are MNHEY and SVGEGT. CDR3 nucleotide sequence: TGTGCCAGCAGTTGGACAGTGAGTCGCTACGAGCAGTACTTC. Translated: CASSWTVSRYEQYF.

This chain connects TRBV11-2 to TRBJ2-5; 8 bases are a match to TRBD1. Germline V gene sequence: CDR1 SGHAT, CDR2 FQNNGV. Trimming removed 2 bases from V and 5 bases from J; junction bases left unmatched: 7. The CDR3 runs 15 residues. CDR3 DNA sequence: TGTGCCAGCAGCTTAACTCGAGGACAGGGTGAGACCCAGTACTTC. The encoded protein is CASSLTRGQGETQYF. Drawing the rest from reference TRBV11-2 and TRBJ2-5, the complete variable domain is EAGVAQSPRYKIIEKRQSVAFWCNPISGHATLYWYQQILGQGPKLLIQFQNNGVVDDSQLPKDRFSAERLKGVDSTLKIQPAKLEDSAVYLCASSLTRGQGETQYFGPGTRLLVL.

This clonotype was seen repeatedly, ten times or more. V is TRBV12-3 or TRBV12-4 and J is TRBJ1-2, with a tentative D call TRBD1 (5 bases). V was pared by 3 bases and J by 4 bases, with 9 bases between. This CDR3 contains 13 residues. In DNA form, the CDR3 reads TGTGCCAGCAGTTTTGGGGACGTCTATGGCTACACCTTC. Translation gives CASSFGDVYGYTF.

The chain links TRBV20-1 to TRBJ2-1, with D hard to call. The V gene's germline CDR1 is DFQATT and CDR2 SNEGSKA (reference sequence). V shed 1 base and J shed 3 bases, with 13 bases lying between them. The CDR3 extends over 15 amino acids. The CDR3 nucleotides read TGCAGTGCTAGAGCTTTAGATCACAACTACAATGAGCAGTTCTTC. Translating gives CSARALDHNYNEQFF.

As concerns this clonotype: This is likely a read error, given that the CDR3 carries no conserved phenylalanine or tryptophan at its end. The CDR3 coding sequence is TGTGCCAGCAGCTGGACGGGACCGAAGAGGAACACTGAAGCTTTCTCT. Its protein product is CASSWTGPKRNTEAFS. The V call is TRBV7-9, the J call TRBJ1-1, with D possibly being TRBD1 (5 bases). Germline V gives CDR1 SEHNR, CDR2 FQNEAQ (reference sequence). The V gene lost 4 bases and the J gene lost 1 base, with 16 bases spanning the gap. The CDR3 runs 16 residues.

A few counts support this clonotype. J is TRBJ2-7 and V is TRBV28, with D maybe TRBD2 (6 bases). This CDR3 spans 16 amino acids. The ends were cut back, 2 bases at V and 4 bases at J, with 18 bases in the middle. Germline CDR1 MDHEN, CDR2 SYDVKM. In DNA, the CDR3 is TGTGCCAGCAGTTTAGGCGTCCGGGGGTTTGCGTACGAGCAGTACTTC. Protein: CASSLGVRGFAYEQYF.

In its sample, this clonotype was seen many times. This chain connects TRBV29-1 to TRBJ2-1, with 9 bases that match TRBD1. Germline CDR1 is SQVTM and CDR2 is ANQGSEA. The CDR3 consists of 15 residues. Unmatched junction bases numbered 9, after V lost 6 bases and J lost 3 bases. The CDR3 coding sequence is TGCAGCGTAGCCGGGACAGGGACTAACTACAATGAGCAGTTCTTC. Protein: CSVAGTGTNYNEQFF.

This clonotype has at least ten counts. The V call is TRBV24-1, the J call TRBJ2-6; D unclear. This CDR3 is built from 18 residues. Deletions cut 4 bases from V and 2 bases from J, with 17 bases between. The germline V gene has CDR1 KGHDR and CDR2 SFDVKD. The CDR3 DNA is TGTGCCACCAGTGACCCCCGGGCCAACGTGGCTGGGGCCAACGTCCTGACTTTC. It yields the protein CATSDPRANVAGANVLTF.

The chain uses TRBV20-1 and TRBJ2-7; 16 nucleotides line up with TRBD2. CDR1 and CDR2 from the germline V gene are DFQATT and SNEGSKA (reference sequence). J lost 6 bases, V lost 3 bases, and 8 bases had no gene match. This CDR3 comprises 16 residues. The CDR3 region is CSASSPGLAGGLEQYF. In DNA form, the CDR3 reads TGCAGTGCTAGCAGCCCGGGACTAGCGGGAGGGCTCGAGCAGTACTTC.

This clonotype was counted between two and nine times. This chain uses TRBV24-1 with TRBJ2-5, with 8 bases that match TRBD1. Unmatched junction bases numbered 3, after V lost 4 bases and J lost 3 bases. The CDR3 has 14 amino acids. Germline V gene lookup returns CDR1 KGHDR and CDR2 SFDVKD. The CDR3 is CATSEQGGKETQYF. As DNA, the CDR3 is TGTGCCACCAGTGAACAGGGGGGTAAAGAGACCCAGTACTTC.

The J gene is TRBJ2-7, the V gene TRBV5-1, with 10 nucleotides matching TRBD2. This CDR3 has 15 residues. With V trimmed by 5 bases and J by 4 bases, 9 bases remained unmatched. The germline CDR1 and CDR2 sequences are SGHRS and YFSETQ. The CDR3 spells CASRRLAGGEYEQYF. CDR3 nucleotide sequence: TGCGCCAGCAGAAGGTTAGCGGGAGGCGAGTACGAGCAGTACTTC.

Many counts were recorded for this clonotype. The genes are TRBV20-1 and TRBJ2-1, with 9 positions matching TRBD2. Germline V CDR1 and CDR2: DFQATT, SNEGSKA (reference sequence). V was clipped by 1 base and J by 5 bases; unmatched bases: 9. CDR3 length: 16 amino acids. In DNA, the CDR3 is TGCAGTGCTAGAGCGGCAGCGGGAGGATCGGACAATGAGCAGTTCTTC. Translated: CSARAAAGGSDNEQFF.

This chain uses TRBV29-1 with TRBJ2-5, with D unresolved. CDR1 is SQVTM and CDR2 is ANQGSEA in the germline V gene. V lost 7 bases and J lost 5, with 17 bases in between. This CDR3 is 13 amino acids long. The CDR3, as DNA: TGCAGCGCCGAACCAACTGAAGGGGAGACCCAGTACTTC. Encoded protein: CSAEPTEGETQYF.

This clonotype was seen repeatedly, ten times or more. Here the CDR3 DNA reads TGTGCCACCAGCAGTCGGGACACTAGCTCTGGAAACACCATATATTTT. Translating gives CATSSRDTSSGNTIYF. The V and J genes are TRBV15 and TRBJ1-3; weak D call: TRBD1 (6 bases). CDR3 length equals 16 residues. Trimming took 3 bases from V and 0 from J, leaving 12 bases between them. Germline V gene lookup returns CDR1 LNHNV and CDR2 YYDKDF (reference sequence).

This clonotype was found many times. The chain joins TRBV24-1 to TRBJ2-2; no firm D call. The length of the CDR3 is 15 residues. The V gene's germline CDR1 is KGHDR and CDR2 SFDVKD. Trimming stripped 5 bases from V and 0 bases from J, with 9 bases between. CDR3 bases: TGTGCCACCAGTGGGGTACTTTCGAACACCGGGGAGCTGTTTTTT. Protein: CATSGVLSNTGELFF.

This clonotype was recorded at least ten times. The V call is TRBV29-1, the J call TRBJ1-1, with 9 bases fitting TRBD1. V lost 3 bases to trimming and J lost 4 bases; unmatched junction nucleotides: 3. The CDR3 spans 13 residues. CDR1 and CDR2 from the germline V gene are SQVTM and ANQGSEA. The CDR3 DNA reads as TGCAGCGTTGAGGGACAGGGTAGCACTGAAGCTTTCTTT. It encodes CSVEGQGSTEAFF.

J is TRBJ1-1 and V is TRBV30; D ambiguous. Trimming removed 4 bases from V and 6 bases from J, with 15 bases in between. The germline gives CDR1 GTSNPN, CDR2 SVGIG (reference sequence). The CDR3 has 13 amino acids. CDR3 DNA sequence: TGTGCCTGGAAGGTGGACTCCGGGGCTGAAGCTTTCTTT. It is translated as CAWKVDSGAEAFF. Looking up the rest from reference TRBV30 and TRBJ1-1 gives the full variable domain: SQTIHQWPATLVQPVGSPLSLECTVEGTSNPNLYWYRQAAGRGLQLLFYSVGIGQISSEVPQNLSASRPQDRQFILSSKKLLLSDSGFYLCAWKVDSGAEAFFGQGTRLTVV.

As DNA, the CDR3 is TGCGCCAGCAGGGAGCGGATCAATGAGCAGTTCTTC. This encodes CASRERINEQFF. The chain recombines TRBV5-1 with TRBJ2-1, with D perhaps TRBD2 (5 bases). The germline V gene encodes CDR1 SGHRS and CDR2 YFSETQ. Trimming took 5 bases from V and 6 from J, leaving 9 bases between them. This CDR3 has 12 residues.

This clonotype was detected ten times or more. The rearrangement links TRBV6-2 or TRBV6-3 to TRBJ2-1, with 7 bases aligning to TRBD2. Trimming at V came to 4 bases and at J to 9 bases, leaving 15 bases not matched to a gene. Germline assignment: CDR1 MNHEY and CDR2 SVGEGT. The CDR3 is made up of 16 amino acids. CDR3 loop: CASSFSSGEGLGEQFF. The CDR3 coding sequence is TGTGCCAGCAGTTTCTCGTCGGGGGAGGGCCTAGGTGAGCAGTTCTTC.

This clonotype turned up a few times. J is TRBJ2-2 and V is TRBV14; either TRBD1 or TRBD2 may fit D (5 bases each). The V end lost 5 bases, the J end lost 5 bases, and 18 bases lay between the germline ends. Germline CDR1 reads SGHDN; CDR2 reads FVKESK. The CDR3 covers 16 residues. This CDR3 is CASSSQSGRGTGELFF. The CDR3 DNA reads TGTGCCAGCAGCTCGCAGTCAGGGCGAGGGACCGGGGAGCTGTTTTTT.

The rearrangement joins TRBV3-1 to TRBJ2-1; the match to TRBD2 covers 8 bases. CDR1 LGHDT and CDR2 YNNKEL come from the germline V gene (reference sequence). V gave up 6 bases and J gave up 7 bases; unmatched junction bases: 8. The CDR3 has 14 amino acids. The CDR3: CASRVAGLKNEQFF. CDR3 coding DNA: TGTGCCAGCAGAGTAGCGGGACTCAAAAATGAGCAGTTCTTC.

This clonotype was seen a few times. This chain connects TRBV5-6 to TRBJ2-7, with D unresolved. The CDR3 covers 16 residues. CDR1 is SGHDT, CDR2 YYEEEE, per germline. V lost 4 bases to trimming and J lost 0 bases, with 17 bases between them. CDR3 sequence reads: CASSPARHRSSYEQYF. DNA for the CDR3: TGTGCCAGCAGCCCGGCGAGACACCGTTCCTCCTACGAGCAGTACTTC.

The rearrangement joins TRBV20-1 to TRBJ2-2, with 7 bases identical to TRBD1. Germline lookup yields CDR1 DFQATT and CDR2 SNEGSKA (reference sequence). The length of the CDR3 is 11 residues. DNA for the CDR3: TGCGCCCAGGGGGACACCGGGGAGCTGTTTTTT. It yields the protein CAQGDTGELFF.